Shown below are 15 T cell receptor beta chains from a single sample sequenced in a study of cytomegalovirus exposure and HLA in healthy donors. Both 60 Vbeta primers and 13 Jbeta primers went into the PCR. Some clones are missing from TCRdb's copy, which holds only in-frame ones; the method was immunoSEQ multiplex PCR. Across approximately 110,000 clones, the top ten clones capture about 0.93% of the sample. The sequenced material came from PBMCs. Source of these receptors: a man aged 18 to 30 in good health and CMV-seronegative.

This sequence joins TRBV6-1 and TRBJ2-7, with TRBD2 matching over 9 bases. Looked up from germline, CDR1 is MNHNS and CDR2 is SASEGT. The V gene end was trimmed by 0 bases and the J gene end by 4 bases; junction bases not matched to a gene: 10. The CDR3 runs to 17 residues. This chain's CDR3 is CASSEAVAGSGGYEQYF. The CDR3 DNA reads as TGTGCCAGCAGTGAAGCTGTGGCTGGTAGCGGGGGATACGAGCAGTACTTC.

V usage is TRBV5-1 and J usage is TRBJ2-1, with 10 nucleotides matching TRBD2. From germline, CDR1 is SGHRS and CDR2 YFSETQ. V trimming: 0 bases; J trimming: 7 bases; junction bases outside the gene matches: 7. The CDR3 has 16 residues. The DNA of the CDR3 is TGCGCCAGCAGCTTGGGCAATAGCGGGGGGTTAAATGAGCAGTTCTTC. It translates to CASSLGNSGGLNEQFF.

The rearrangement uses TRBV6-5 and TRBJ2-7; TRBD1 aligns across 7 bases. The length of the CDR3 is 16 residues. The V gene end was trimmed by 4 bases and the J gene end by 2 bases; junction bases not matched to a gene: 11. CDR1 is MNHEY, CDR2 SVGAGI, per germline. The CDR3 loop is CASSFSELTGPYEQYF. Written as DNA, the CDR3 is TGTGCCAGCAGTTTCTCGGAGTTGACAGGGCCCTACGAGCAGTACTTC.

This sequence joins TRBV19 and TRBJ1-1; D uncertain. The V end was cut by 5 bases, the J end by 5 bases, with 15 bases between. Germline CDR1 and CDR2: LNHDA and SQIVND (reference sequence). The CDR3 length is 14 residues. CDR3 loop: CASSSGPGRTEAFF. The CDR3 DNA reads as TGTGCCAGTAGTTCGGGCCCTGGGAGGACTGAAGCTTTCTTT. Filled out from reference TRBV19 and TRBJ1-1, the complete variable domain reads DGGITQSPKYLFRKEGQNVTLSCEQNLNHDAMYWYRQDPGQGLRLIYYSQIVNDFQKGDIAEGYSVSREKKESFPLTVTSAQKNPTAFYLCASSSGPGRTEAFFGQGTRLTVV.

This chain connects TRBV7-8 to TRBJ1-2, with 8 bases fitting TRBD1. The CDR3 consists of 14 residues. V was pared by 3 bases and J by 7 bases, with 7 bases of the junction left unmatched. Germline CDR1 and CDR2: SGHVS and FQNEAQ. CDR3 amino acids: CASSLDRVQRGYTF. The CDR3 DNA reads as TGTGCCAGCAGCTTGGACAGGGTACAGCGTGGCTACACCTTC.

The rearrangement links TRBV11-2 to TRBJ2-7; the D is unclear. Trimming took off 3 bases at V and 3 bases at J, with 3 bases between the two ends. This CDR3 has 11 residues. Germline V gene lookup returns CDR1 SGHAT and CDR2 FQNNGV. The CDR3 loop is CASSFSYEQYF. The CDR3 DNA reads as TGTGCCAGCAGCTTTAGCTACGAGCAGTACTTC.

This rearrangement joins TRBV15 to TRBJ1-1; possible D gene TRBD1, 5 bases. This CDR3 contains 16 residues. Trimming removed 0 bases at V and 4 bases at J, with 15 bases between. Looked up from germline, CDR1 is LNHNV and CDR2 is YYDKDF (reference sequence). CDR3 in amino acids: CATSRDPRTYGTEAFF. Written as DNA, the CDR3 is TGTGCCACCAGCAGAGATCCCCGGACATATGGCACTGAAGCTTTCTTT. Based on the CDR3 plus reference TRBV15 and TRBJ1-1, the full variable domain is DAMVIQNPRYQVTQFGKPVTLSCSQTLNHNVMYWYQQKSSQAPKLLFHYYDKDFNNEADTPDNFQSRRPNTSFCFLDIRSPGLGDTAMYLCATSRDPRTYGTEAFFGQGTRLTVV.

The chain combines TRBV15 with TRBJ1-3; 8 bases are shared with TRBD1. Germline V CDR1 and CDR2: LNHNV, YYDKDF (reference sequence). Unmatched junction bases numbered 5, after V lost 9 bases and J lost 7 bases. CDR3 length equals 12 residues. CDR3 DNA: TGTGCCACTCAGGGGGCGCGCAACACCATATATTTT. It translates to CATQGARNTIYF. Filled out from reference TRBV15 and TRBJ1-3, the complete variable domain reads DAMVIQNPRYQVTQFGKPVTLSCSQTLNHNVMYWYQQKSSQAPKLLFHYYDKDFNNEADTPDNFQSRRPNTSFCFLDIRSPGLGDTAMYLCATQGARNTIYFGEGSWLTVV.

This chain joins TRBV7-2 and TRBJ1-5; D gene ambiguous. This CDR3 is 16 amino acids long. The germline CDR1 and CDR2 sequences are SGHTA and FQGNSA. V lost 5 bases, J lost 3 bases, and 17 bases lay in between. Written as DNA, the CDR3 is TGTGCCAGCAGCACGACACCAACCAGAGTCAATCAGCCCCAGCATTTT. It translates to CASSTTPTRVNQPQHF.

The chain couples TRBV4-2 to TRBJ1-2; 7 bases align to TRBD1. Germline V gene data show CDR1 as LGHNA and CDR2 as YNFKEQ. The CDR3 covers 15 residues. V gave up 2 bases and J gave up 2 bases; unmatched junction bases: 5. The CDR3 region is CASSQIQQGNYGYTF. The CDR3 DNA reads as TGTGCCAGCAGCCAAATCCAACAGGGGAACTATGGCTACACCTTC.

The chain recombines TRBV11-1 with TRBJ2-7; TRBD1 matches at 7 bases. Germline-derived CDR1 and CDR2 are SGHAT and FQDESV (reference sequence). This CDR3 is 14 amino acids long. After removal of 3 bases from V and 5 bases from J, the junction contained 7 bases not matched to a gene. The CDR3, as DNA: TGTGCCAGCAGCTTCGACAGGGATCGGGACGAGCAGTACTTC. Translating it yields CASSFDRDRDEQYF.

This chain joins TRBV19 and TRBJ1-2; no definite D call. CDR3 length: 11 amino acids. V was pared by 5 bases and J by 5 bases, with 6 bases between. The germline V gene encodes CDR1 LNHDA and CDR2 SQIVND (reference sequence). CDR3 coding DNA: TGTGCCAGTAGTTTCAGATATGGCTACACCTTC. Residues: CASSFRYGYTF.

This chain links TRBV4-1 with TRBJ1-2; TRBD1 is a possible D gene (5 bases). The length of the CDR3 is 15 residues. Germline lookup yields CDR1 MGHRA and CDR2 YSYEKL. The germline V and J ends were trimmed by 2 bases and 7 bases, with 17 bases remaining between them. Here the CDR3 reads CASSQPAEGLFGYTF. In DNA, the CDR3 is TGCGCCAGCAGCCAACCAGCGGAGGGGCTGTTTGGCTACACCTTC.

The V call is TRBV7-9, the J call TRBJ2-7, with TRBD1 identical over 8 bases. The CDR3 is 13 amino acids. V shed 5 bases and J 3 bases; nucleotides not matched to a gene: 3. Germline V gene data show CDR1 as SEHNR and CDR2 as FQNEAQ (reference sequence). The CDR3 sequence is CASSRGQGYEQYF. The CDR3 region has the DNA TGTGCCAGCAGCCGCGGACAGGGCTACGAGCAGTACTTC.

The chain links TRBV13 to TRBJ2-1; 12 bases are shared with TRBD2. Germline-derived CDR1 and CDR2 are PRHDT and FYEKMQ (reference sequence). This CDR3 comprises 20 residues. With V trimmed by 3 bases and J by 0 bases, 12 bases remained unmatched. CDR3 DNA: TGTGCCAGCAGCTTTCCACCACTAGCGGGGGGACTAAGCTCCTACAATGAGCAGTTCTTC. Translating it yields CASSFPPLAGGLSSYNEQFF.